This T cell receptor (beta chain) was sequenced during a study of T cell changes during pregnancy in multiple sclerosis. The V gene's germline CDR1 is SGHRS and CDR2 YFSETQ. V was shortened by 2 bases and J by 7 bases, with 12 bases between the two germline ends. CDR3 length: 14 amino acids. Repertoires were generated with immunoSEQ multiplex PCR, while TCRdb's copy carries only in-frame clones and drops some. The sample records about 50,000 clones, about 90% being singletons. The clonotype was recovered from a female donor with multiple sclerosis, enrolled in a pregnancy study. This sample comprised CD4+ T cells from peripheral blood mononuclear cells, obtained after pregnancy. The chain has TRBV5-1 and TRBJ1-4; possibly TRBD1 for D (5 bases). The CDR3 region is CASSFTPGGEKLFF. CDR3 sequence (DNA): TGCGCCAGCAGCTTTACACCGGGGGGTGAAAAACTGTTTTTT.